This paragraph reports one T cell receptor beta chain. This entry belongs to a study of shared clonotypes between healthy human individuals. Measured with immunoSEQ multiplex PCR; TCRdb has only the in-frame clones, and not every one. The table includes hundreds of thousands of clones, approximately 95% detected once. V lost 1 base and J 5 bases, leaving 8 bases between the germline ends. Germline CDR1 SNHLY, CDR2 FYNNEI. The CDR3 is 14 amino acids. Selected positively for CCR7 and CD45RO-negative, naive CD8 cells excluded terminally differentiated effector memory CD45RA+ cells. Donors comprised only Caucasian adults living in Nashville, Tennessee.

The sequenced material came from naive CD8+ T cells sorted from blood. The sequence derives from a woman aged 25 to 39 in good health. The J gene is TRBJ1-4, the V gene TRBV2, with unresolved D. CDR3 coding DNA: TGTGCCAGCAGTGAAGGGGGAGAGAATGAAAAACTGTTTTTT. Protein: CASSEGGENEKLFF.